This TCR beta chain stems from a study of cytomegalovirus exposure and HLA in healthy donors. In the study overall: Among the approximately 380 donors who were genotyped, about 84% fell in the genetic ancestry cluster that is associated with self-reported Caucasian donors.

General study points: Later work showed greater clonal expansion in HLA-associated TCR beta chains than in equally common others.

A note on this clone: Its matching antigen is unknown.

Use of 60 Vbeta and 13 Jbeta primers characterized the PCR. This table comes from immunoSEQ multiplex PCR, and its TCRdb copy is limited to in-frame clones, with some not included. The sample contains 150,000 to 200,000 clones, around 76% of which appear only once. Sequencing was carried out using PBMCs. This clonotype was sampled from a woman in her forties in good health and CMV-seronegative.

CDR3 sequence (DNA): TGTGCCAGTAGGAATAGTTTGGGGTGGGAGAACCACTCTGGAAACACCATATATTTT. This encodes CASRNSLGWENHSGNTIYF. V is TRBV19 and J is TRBJ1-3; D is unresolved. Germline CDR1 and CDR2: LNHDA and SQIVND (reference sequence). CDR3 length: 19 amino acids. Trimming left V 6 bases short and J 0 bases short, with 24 bases between.